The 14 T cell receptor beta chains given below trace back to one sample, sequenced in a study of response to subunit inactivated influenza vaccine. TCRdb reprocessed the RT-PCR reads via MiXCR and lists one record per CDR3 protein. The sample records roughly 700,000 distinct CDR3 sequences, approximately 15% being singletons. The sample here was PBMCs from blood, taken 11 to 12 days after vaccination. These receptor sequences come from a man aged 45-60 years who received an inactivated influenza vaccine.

CDR3 in DNA: TGTGCCAGCAGCTCCCTCGGTTGGACAGGGGCGTACGAGCAGTACTTC. The encoded protein is CASSSLGWTGAYEQYF. V is TRBV7-9 and J is TRBJ2-7, with 9 bases lining up with TRBD1. CDR1 is SEHNR and CDR2 is FQNEAQ in the germline V gene (reference sequence). The CDR3 spans 16 residues. Trimming cost V 4 bases and J 4 bases; bases outside gene matches: 11.

The DNA of the CDR3 is TGCAGTGCTCGGGACAGTCGAAACACTGAAGCTTTCTTT. Its protein product is CSARDSRNTEAFF. The chain couples TRBV20-1 to TRBJ1-1; 7 positions agree with TRBD1. Trimming took 5 bases from V and 2 from J; bases not matched to a gene: 5. This CDR3 spans 13 amino acids. CDR1 is DFQATT, CDR2 SNEGSKA, per germline (reference sequence).

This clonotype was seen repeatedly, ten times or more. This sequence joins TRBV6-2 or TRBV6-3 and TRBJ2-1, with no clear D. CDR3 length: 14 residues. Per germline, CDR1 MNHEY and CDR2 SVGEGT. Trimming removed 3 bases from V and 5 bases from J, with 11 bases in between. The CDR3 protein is CASSYEPGNNEQFF. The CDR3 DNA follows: TGTGCCAGCAGTTATGAGCCAGGAAACAATGAGCAGTTCTTC.

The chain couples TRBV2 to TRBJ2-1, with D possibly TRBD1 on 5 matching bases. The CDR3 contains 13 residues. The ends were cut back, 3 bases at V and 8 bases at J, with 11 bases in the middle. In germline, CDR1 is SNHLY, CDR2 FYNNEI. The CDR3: CASSEGLGYEQFF. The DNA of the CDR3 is TGTGCCAGCAGTGAGGGGCTTGGATATGAGCAGTTCTTC.

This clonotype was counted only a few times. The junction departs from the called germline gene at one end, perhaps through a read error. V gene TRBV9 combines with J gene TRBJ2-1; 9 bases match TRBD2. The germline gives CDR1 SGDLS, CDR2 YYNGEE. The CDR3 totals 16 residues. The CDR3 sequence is CASSVEPSGRAGGPLF. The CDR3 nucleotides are TGTGCCAGCAGCGTAGAGCCGTCCGGGAGAGCGGGAGGTCCCCTCTTC.

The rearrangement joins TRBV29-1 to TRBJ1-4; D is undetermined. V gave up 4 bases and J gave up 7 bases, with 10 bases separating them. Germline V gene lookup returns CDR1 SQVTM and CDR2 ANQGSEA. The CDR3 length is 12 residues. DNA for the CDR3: TGCAGCGTTGTAGGCAGATTTGAAAAACTGTTTTTT. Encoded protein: CSVVGRFEKLFF.

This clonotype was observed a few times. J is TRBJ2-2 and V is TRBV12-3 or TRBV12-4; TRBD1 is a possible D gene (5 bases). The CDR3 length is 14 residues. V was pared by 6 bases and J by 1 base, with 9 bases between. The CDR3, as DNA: TGTGCCAGCAGAGAACAGGAGAACACCGGGGAGCTGTTTTTT. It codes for CASREQENTGELFF.

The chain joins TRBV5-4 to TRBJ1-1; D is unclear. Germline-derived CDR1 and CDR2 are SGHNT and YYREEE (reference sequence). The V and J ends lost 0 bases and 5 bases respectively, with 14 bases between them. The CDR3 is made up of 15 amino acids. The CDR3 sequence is CASSLGWGAETEAFF. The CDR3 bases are TGTGCCAGCAGCTTGGGATGGGGTGCGGAAACTGAAGCTTTCTTT. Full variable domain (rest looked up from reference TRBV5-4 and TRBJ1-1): ETGVTQSPTHLIKTRGQQVTLRCSSQSGHNTVSWYQQALGQGPQFIFQYYREEENGRGNFPPRFSGLQFPNYSSELNVNALELDDSALYLCASSLGWGAETEAFFGQGTRLTVV.

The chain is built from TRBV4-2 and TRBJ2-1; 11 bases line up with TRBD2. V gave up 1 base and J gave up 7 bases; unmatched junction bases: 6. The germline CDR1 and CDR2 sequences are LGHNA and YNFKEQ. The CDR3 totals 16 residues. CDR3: CASSQVVAGGRNEQFF. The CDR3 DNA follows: TGTGCCAGCAGCCAAGTTGTAGCGGGAGGGCGGAATGAGCAGTTCTTC.

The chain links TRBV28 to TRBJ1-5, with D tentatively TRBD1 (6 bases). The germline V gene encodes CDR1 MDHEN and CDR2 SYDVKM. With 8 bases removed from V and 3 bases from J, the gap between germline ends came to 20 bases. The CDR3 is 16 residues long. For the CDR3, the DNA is TGTGCCAGCTTGTTACAGGGCAACGGGGTCAATCAGCCCCAGCATTTT. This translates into CASLLQGNGVNQPQHF.

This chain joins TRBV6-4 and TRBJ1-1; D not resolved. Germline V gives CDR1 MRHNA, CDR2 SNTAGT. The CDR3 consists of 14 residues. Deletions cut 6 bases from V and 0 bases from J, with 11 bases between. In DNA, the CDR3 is TGTGCCAGCAGGCTTACAAACATGAACACTGAAGCTTTCTTT. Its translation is CASRLTNMNTEAFF.

The DNA of the CDR3 is TGCGCCAGCAGCACGATAGCGGCACAAGAGACCCAGTACTTC. This sequence encodes CASSTIAAQETQYF. The chain couples TRBV5-1 to TRBJ2-5, with D maybe TRBD2 (6 bases). The CDR3 is made up of 14 amino acids. Germline CDR1 SGHRS, CDR2 YFSETQ. V was cut by 4 bases and J by 2 bases, with 12 bases left in between. Complete variable domain (other parts from reference TRBV5-1 and TRBJ2-5): KAGVTQTPRYLIKTRGQQVTLSCSPISGHRSVSWYQQTPGQGLQFLFEYFSETQRNKGNFPGRFSGRQFSNSRSEMNVSTLELGDSALYLCASSTIAAQETQYFGPGTRLLVL.

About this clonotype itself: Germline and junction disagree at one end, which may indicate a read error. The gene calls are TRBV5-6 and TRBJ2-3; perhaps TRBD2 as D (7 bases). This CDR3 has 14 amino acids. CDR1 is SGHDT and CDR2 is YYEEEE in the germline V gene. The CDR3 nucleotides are TGTGCCAGCAGAGGAAAGGGGGGGGCGGATACGCACTATTTT. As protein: CASRGKGGADTHYF.

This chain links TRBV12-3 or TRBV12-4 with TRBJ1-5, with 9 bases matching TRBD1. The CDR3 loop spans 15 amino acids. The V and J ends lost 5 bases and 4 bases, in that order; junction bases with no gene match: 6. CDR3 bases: TGTGCCAGCAGTCCATGGGACAGGGCGAATCAGCCCCAGCATTTT. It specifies CASSPWDRANQPQHF.